What follows are 15 T cell receptor beta chains derived from one specimen sequenced in a study of T cells in Graves' hyperthyroidism and ophthalmopathy (dated by TCRdb to the late 2010s). The protocol used for the library was multiplex PCR. The instrument was an Illumina HiSeq 2000. Amplification of TCR beta CDR3 regions was carried out from RNA transcripts. For the first round of RT-PCR on the TCR CDR3, the HTBI primer set was used together with the Qiagen OneStep RT-PCR kit. TCRdb reworked the public reads: Q25 trimming with fastp, MiXCR clone assembly, productive beta chains retained. Duplicate CDR3 protein sequences are folded into a single record with the most common DNA and genes. This sample has nearly 600,000 distinct CDR3 sequences in its table, and 13% to 15% of those were observed once. Roughly 7% of the sample is in the top ten clones. Material for sequencing was blood. The receptors were gathered from a woman aged 18-29 years with Graves' ophthalmopathy.

In its sample, this clonotype was seen many times. The chain couples TRBV7-9 to TRBJ2-7; TRBD1 is a possible D gene (6 bases). The CDR3 loop spans 15 amino acids. V was shortened by 2 bases and J by 0 bases, with 11 bases between the two germline ends. Germline lookup yields CDR1 SEHNR and CDR2 FQNEAQ (reference sequence). In DNA, the CDR3 is TGTGCCAGCAGCTTATGGCAGGGGAGCTCCTACGAGCAGTACTTC. It is translated as CASSLWQGSSYEQYF.

In this sample, this clonotype turned up many times. The chain links TRBV3-1 to TRBJ1-1, with no clear D. The CDR3 has 14 residues. V gave up 2 bases and J gave up 4 bases, with 11 bases separating them. Germline lookup yields CDR1 LGHDT and CDR2 YNNKEL (reference sequence). The CDR3 DNA reads as TGTGCCAGCAGCCAACTTCCAACTAGCACTGAAGCTTTCTTT. Its translation is CASSQLPTSTEAFF.

The chain recombines TRBV6-5 with TRBJ2-5, with TRBD1 as a possible D gene (6 bases). The V gene's germline CDR1 is MNHEY and CDR2 SVGAGI. This CDR3 spans 13 amino acids. Deletions cut 5 bases from V and 7 bases from J, with 14 bases between. CDR3 region: CASSHREWGTQYF. The CDR3 DNA reads as TGTGCCAGCAGTCACAGGGAGTGGGGGACCCAGTACTTC.

This clonotype was picked up many times. V and J are TRBV20-1 and TRBJ2-7, with 9 nucleotides matching TRBD1. V lost 1 base, J lost 7 bases, and 8 bases stayed unmatched. The CDR3 has 14 amino acids. CDR1 is DFQATT, CDR2 SNEGSKA, per germline (reference sequence). The CDR3: CSARVGQGFGEQYF. The CDR3 nucleotides are TGCAGTGCTAGAGTGGGACAGGGTTTTGGAGAGCAGTACTTC.

This clonotype was seen repeatedly, ten times or more. This rearrangement joins TRBV28 to TRBJ2-3, with 7 bases aligning to TRBD2. J lost 2 bases, V lost 4 bases, and 9 bases had no gene match. This CDR3 region has 16 residues. Germline CDR1 and CDR2: MDHEN and SYDVKM. The CDR3 protein is CASSYPKRENTDTQYF. The CDR3 bases are TGTGCCAGCAGTTACCCCAAGCGGGAAAACACAGATACGCAGTATTTT.

The chain employs TRBV25-1 and TRBJ2-3, with a tentative D call TRBD2 (6 bases). The V and J ends lost 2 bases and 1 base respectively, with 13 bases between them. This CDR3 has 16 amino acids. Per germline, CDR1 MGHDK and CDR2 SYGVNS. Here the CDR3 DNA reads TGTGCCAGCAGTGAAGTAGGTAGCGGAGGCACAGATACGCAGTATTTT. It translates to CASSEVGSGGTDTQYF.

There are many counts of this clonotype. V usage is TRBV11-2 and J usage is TRBJ2-7; D remains ambiguous. The V end was cut by 0 bases, the J end by 0 bases, with 9 bases between. CDR3 length: 15 residues. Germline loops: CDR1 SGHAT, CDR2 FQNNGV. The CDR3 DNA sequence: TGTGCCAGCAGCTTAGAAGCGATTAGCTCCTACGAGCAGTACTTC. Its protein product is CASSLEAISSYEQYF.

This clonotype occurred many times. This chain connects TRBV20-1 to TRBJ2-7; the D call may be TRBD1 or TRBD2 (5 bases each). The CDR3 is 13 residues long. V was cut by 6 bases and J by 3 bases, with 15 bases left in between. Germline values: CDR1 DFQATT, CDR2 SNEGSKA (reference sequence). The CDR3 spells CSALGREGYEQYF. Here the CDR3 DNA reads TGCAGTGCCCTGGGACGGGAAGGCTACGAGCAGTACTTC.

The chain has TRBV12-3 or TRBV12-4 and TRBJ1-1; possibly TRBD1 for D (5 bases). V lost 1 base and J lost 6, with 12 bases in between. The CDR3 covers 14 residues. CDR3 amino acids: CASSLGSGWSEAFF. The CDR3 nucleotides read TGTGCCAGCAGTTTAGGGTCAGGGTGGTCTGAAGCTTTCTTT.

This clonotype has only a few counts. V and J are TRBV29-1 and TRBJ2-7, with a tentative D call TRBD2 (7 bases). Germline-derived CDR1 and CDR2 are SQVTM and ANQGSEA. This CDR3 spans 18 amino acids. Deletions cut 7 bases from V and 0 bases from J, with 28 bases between. For the CDR3, the DNA is TGCAGCGCTGGTGGGGGGGCAATAAGCGCCGCCTCCTCCTACGAGCAGTACTTC. Protein product: CSAGGGAISAASSYEQYF.

The rearrangement links TRBV12-5 to TRBJ2-2, with D perhaps TRBD1 (5 bases). The CDR3 is 17 residues long. Germline CDR1 is LGHNT and CDR2 is FRNRAP. Trimming took off 0 bases at V and 1 base at J, with 12 bases between the two ends. This CDR3 is CASGLVISGWNTGELFF. The CDR3 DNA reads as TGTGCTAGTGGTTTGGTAATCTCAGGGTGGAACACCGGGGAGCTGTTTTTT.

This clonotype appeared many times. This chain joins TRBV2 and TRBJ1-6; D remains ambiguous. Trimming left V 8 bases short and J 10 bases short, with 15 bases between. Germline V gene sequence: CDR1 SNHLY, CDR2 FYNNEI. This CDR3 contains 13 residues. The CDR3 DNA reads TGTGCCAGCTGTAGGGAAGAGGGATCACCCCTCCACTTT. It codes for CASCREEGSPLHF.

The V gene is TRBV6-2 or TRBV6-3, the J gene TRBJ2-7; D call uncertain. CDR1 and CDR2 from the germline V gene are MNHEY and SVGEGT. V gave up 6 bases and J gave up 4 bases, with 13 bases separating them. The CDR3 is made up of 13 amino acids. CDR3 nucleotide sequence: TGTGCCAGCAGCGACGGTCCCGGATACGAGCAGTACTTC. It translates to CASSDGPGYEQYF.

Many counts were recorded for this clonotype. Written as DNA, the CDR3 is TGTGCCAGCAGCTTAGTTACTAGCGGGTCTAGCACAGATACGCAGTATTTT. Encoded protein: CASSLVTSGSSTDTQYF. J is TRBJ2-3 and V is TRBV7-8; 9 positions match TRBD2. Germline assignment: CDR1 SGHVS and CDR2 FQNEAQ. Trimming removed 1 base from V and 0 bases from J; junction bases left unmatched: 5. The CDR3 is 17 amino acids.

This clonotype was detected only a few times. The chain employs TRBV20-1 and TRBJ1-2; 7 nucleotides align to TRBD1. CDR3 length equals 13 residues. The germline V gene encodes CDR1 DFQATT and CDR2 SNEGSKA (reference sequence). Trimming took 3 bases from V and 0 from J; bases not matched to a gene: 1. The CDR3 here is CSARGQTNYGYTF. CDR3 in DNA: TGCAGTGCTAGGGGACAGACTAACTATGGCTACACCTTC.